This note documents a single T cell receptor beta chain sequence. Its cognate antigen is unknown. J lost 5 bases, V lost 5 bases, and 4 bases had no gene match. Germline assignment: CDR1 SGHNT and CDR2 YENEEA. This CDR3 region has 13 residues. The sample belongs to a study of shared clonotypes between healthy human individuals. Across the study: Ranging from 18 to 49 in age, donors were two women and a few men.

Several immunoSEQ plates held equal portions of the genomic DNA taken from each subset. Data came from immunoSEQ multiplex PCR; TCRdb stores just in-frame clones and leaves some out. The repertoire holds over a million clones, with more than 65% as singletons. CD4+ cells yielded CD45RA+ naive and CD45RA-negative memory subsets. Study-level results: Researchers sampled only blood; tissue repertoires likely differ.

Sequences were obtained from memory CD4+ T cells sorted from blood. Regarding subset: CD45RA-negative fraction. This receptor was identified in a man aged 18 to 35 in good health. The V call is TRBV11-3, the J call TRBJ2-5; 8 bases match TRBD1. As DNA, the CDR3 is TGTGCCAGCAGCCAGGGGGCCCTGGAGACCCAGTACTTC. Protein product: CASSQGALETQYF.